This T cell receptor beta chain appears in the sequencing data of a study of OX40 agonist ivuxolimab in advanced cancers. Produced via immunoSEQ multiplex PCR; TCRdb's table is partial and in-frame only. This sample has about 61,000 clones, with 82% found just once. The TCR was taken from an adult with an advanced solid tumor such as melanoma, head and neck, liver or kidney cancer. Sequenced material: CD4+ or CD8+ T cells sorted from blood, taken in a trial of the OX40 agonist ivuxolimab.

The CDR3 loop reads CASSEDGGANVLTF. CDR3 coding DNA: TGTGCCAGTAGTGAGGACGGCGGGGCCAACGTCCTGACTTTC. The V and J genes are TRBV19 and TRBJ2-6; D gene unclear. The CDR3 totals 14 residues. V was pared by 5 bases and J by 4 bases, with 9 bases between. The germline V gene has CDR1 LNHDA and CDR2 SQIVND (reference sequence).